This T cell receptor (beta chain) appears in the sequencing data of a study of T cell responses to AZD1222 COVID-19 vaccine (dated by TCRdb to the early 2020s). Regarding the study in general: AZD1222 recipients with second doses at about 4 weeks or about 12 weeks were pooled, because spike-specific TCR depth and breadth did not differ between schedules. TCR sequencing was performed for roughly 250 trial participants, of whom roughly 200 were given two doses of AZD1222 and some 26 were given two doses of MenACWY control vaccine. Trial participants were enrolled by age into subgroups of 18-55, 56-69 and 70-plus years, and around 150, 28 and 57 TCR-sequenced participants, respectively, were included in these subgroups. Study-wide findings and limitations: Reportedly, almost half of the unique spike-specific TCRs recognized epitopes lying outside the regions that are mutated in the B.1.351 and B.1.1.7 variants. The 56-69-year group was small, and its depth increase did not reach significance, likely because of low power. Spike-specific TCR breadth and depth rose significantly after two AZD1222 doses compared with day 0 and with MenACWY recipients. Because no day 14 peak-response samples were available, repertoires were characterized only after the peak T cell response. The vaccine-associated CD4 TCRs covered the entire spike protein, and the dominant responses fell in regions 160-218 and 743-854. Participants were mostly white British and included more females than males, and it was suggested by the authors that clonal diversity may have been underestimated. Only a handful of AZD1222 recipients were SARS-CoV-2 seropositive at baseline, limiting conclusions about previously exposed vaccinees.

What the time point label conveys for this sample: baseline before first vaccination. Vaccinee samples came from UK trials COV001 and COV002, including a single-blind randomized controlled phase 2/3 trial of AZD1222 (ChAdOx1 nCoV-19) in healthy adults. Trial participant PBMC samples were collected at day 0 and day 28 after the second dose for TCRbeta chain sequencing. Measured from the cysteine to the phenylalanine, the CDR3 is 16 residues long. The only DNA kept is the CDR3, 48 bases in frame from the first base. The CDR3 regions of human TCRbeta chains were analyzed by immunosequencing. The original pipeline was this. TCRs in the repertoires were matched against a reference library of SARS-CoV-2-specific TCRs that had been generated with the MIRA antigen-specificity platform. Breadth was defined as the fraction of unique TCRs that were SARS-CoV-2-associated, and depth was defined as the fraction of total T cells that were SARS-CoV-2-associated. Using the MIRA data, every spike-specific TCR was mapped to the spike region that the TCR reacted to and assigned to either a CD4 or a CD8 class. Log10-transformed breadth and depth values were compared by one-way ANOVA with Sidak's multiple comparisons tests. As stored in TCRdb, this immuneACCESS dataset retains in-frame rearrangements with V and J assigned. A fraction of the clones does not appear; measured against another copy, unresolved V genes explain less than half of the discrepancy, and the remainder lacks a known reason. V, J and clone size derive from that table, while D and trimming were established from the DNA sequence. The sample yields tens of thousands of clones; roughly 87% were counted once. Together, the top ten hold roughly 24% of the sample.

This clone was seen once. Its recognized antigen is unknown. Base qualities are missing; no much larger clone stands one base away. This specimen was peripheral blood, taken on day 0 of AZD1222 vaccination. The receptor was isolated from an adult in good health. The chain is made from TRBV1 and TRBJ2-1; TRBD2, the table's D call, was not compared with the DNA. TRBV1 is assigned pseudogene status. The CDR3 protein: CTSSQGASGTYNEQFF. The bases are TGCACCAGCAGCCAAGGAGCTAGCGGAACGTACAATGAGCAGTTCTTC.